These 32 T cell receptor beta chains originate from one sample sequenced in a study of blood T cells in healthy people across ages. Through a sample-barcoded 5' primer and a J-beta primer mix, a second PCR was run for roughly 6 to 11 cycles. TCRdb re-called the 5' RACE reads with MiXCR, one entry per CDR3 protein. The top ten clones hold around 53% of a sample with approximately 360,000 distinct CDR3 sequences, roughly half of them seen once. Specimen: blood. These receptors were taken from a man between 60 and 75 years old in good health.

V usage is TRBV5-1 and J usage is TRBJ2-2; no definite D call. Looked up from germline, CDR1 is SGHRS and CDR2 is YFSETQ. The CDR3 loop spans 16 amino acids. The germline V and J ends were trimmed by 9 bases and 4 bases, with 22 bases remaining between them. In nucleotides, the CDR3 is TGCGCCACCTCAGAGATGGCTTTTGATGGCACCGGGGAGCTGTTTTTT. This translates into CATSEMAFDGTGELFF. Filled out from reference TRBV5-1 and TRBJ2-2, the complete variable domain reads KAGVTQTPRYLIKTRGQQVTLSCSPISGHRSVSWYQQTPGQGLQFLFEYFSETQRNKGNFPGRFSGRQFSNSRSEMNVSTLELGDSALYLCATSEMAFDGTGELFFGEGSRLTVL.

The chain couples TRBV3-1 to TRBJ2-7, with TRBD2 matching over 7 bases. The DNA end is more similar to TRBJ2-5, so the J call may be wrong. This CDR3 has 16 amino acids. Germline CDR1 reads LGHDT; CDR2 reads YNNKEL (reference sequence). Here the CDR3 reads CASSQGLKSGTETQYF. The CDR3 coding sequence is TGTGCCAGCAGCCAAGGCCTCAAGAGCGGGACGGAGACCCAGTACTTC.

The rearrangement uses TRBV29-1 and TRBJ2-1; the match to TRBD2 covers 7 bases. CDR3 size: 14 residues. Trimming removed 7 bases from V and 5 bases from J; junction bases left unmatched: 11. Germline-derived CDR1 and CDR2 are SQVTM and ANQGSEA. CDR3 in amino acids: CSGPAGSNHNEQFF. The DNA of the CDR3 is TGCAGCGGCCCAGCGGGGAGCAACCACAATGAGCAGTTCTTC.

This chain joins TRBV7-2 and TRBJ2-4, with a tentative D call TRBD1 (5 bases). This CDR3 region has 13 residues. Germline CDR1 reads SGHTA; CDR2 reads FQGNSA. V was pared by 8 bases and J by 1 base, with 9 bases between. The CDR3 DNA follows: TGTGCCAGCTCACCAGGGGCCAAAAACATTCAGTACTTC. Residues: CASSPGAKNIQYF.

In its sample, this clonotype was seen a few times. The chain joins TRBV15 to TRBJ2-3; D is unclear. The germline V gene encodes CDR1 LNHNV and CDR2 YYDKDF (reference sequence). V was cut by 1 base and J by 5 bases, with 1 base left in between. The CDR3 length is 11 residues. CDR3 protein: CATSRGDTQYF. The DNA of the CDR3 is TGTGCCACCAGCAGAGGAGATACGCAGTATTTT.

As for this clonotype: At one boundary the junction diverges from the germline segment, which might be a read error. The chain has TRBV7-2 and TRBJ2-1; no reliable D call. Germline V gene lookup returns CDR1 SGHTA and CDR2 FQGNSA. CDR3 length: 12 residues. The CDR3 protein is CACSFFSNEQFF. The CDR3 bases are TGTGCCTGCAGCTTCTTCTCCAATGAGCAGTTCTTC. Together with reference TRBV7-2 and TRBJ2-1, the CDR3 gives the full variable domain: GAGVSQSPSNKVTEKGKDVELRCDPISGHTALYWYRQSLGQGLEFLIYFQGNSAPDKSGLPSDRFSAERTGGSVSTLTIQRTQQEDSAVYLCACSFFSNEQFFGPGTRLTVL.

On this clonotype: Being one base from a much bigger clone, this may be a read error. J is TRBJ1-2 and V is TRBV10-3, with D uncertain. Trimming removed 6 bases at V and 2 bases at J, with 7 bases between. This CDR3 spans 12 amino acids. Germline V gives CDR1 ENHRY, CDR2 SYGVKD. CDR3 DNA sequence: TGTGCCATCAGGGCGGGAAACTATGGCTACACCTTC. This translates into CAIRAGNYGYTF.

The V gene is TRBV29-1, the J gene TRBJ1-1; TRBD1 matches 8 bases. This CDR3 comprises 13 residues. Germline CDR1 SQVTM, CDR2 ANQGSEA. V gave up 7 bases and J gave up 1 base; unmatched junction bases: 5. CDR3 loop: CSAEQGGNTEAFF. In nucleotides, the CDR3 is TGCAGCGCCGAACAGGGGGGGAACACTGAAGCTTTCTTT.

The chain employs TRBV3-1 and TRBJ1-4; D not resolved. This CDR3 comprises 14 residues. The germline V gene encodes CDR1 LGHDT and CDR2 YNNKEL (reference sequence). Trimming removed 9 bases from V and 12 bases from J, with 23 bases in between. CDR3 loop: CASSLRSGRNQLFF. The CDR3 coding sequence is TGTGCCAGTTCACTGAGGTCGGGTCGAAACCAACTGTTTTTT.

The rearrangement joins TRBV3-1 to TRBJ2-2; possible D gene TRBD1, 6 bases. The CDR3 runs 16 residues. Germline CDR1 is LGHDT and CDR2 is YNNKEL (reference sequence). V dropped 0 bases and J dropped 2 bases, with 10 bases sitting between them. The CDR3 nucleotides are TGTGCCAGCAGCCAAGATTCAGGGACAAACACCGGGGAGCTGTTTTTT. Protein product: CASSQDSGTNTGELFF.

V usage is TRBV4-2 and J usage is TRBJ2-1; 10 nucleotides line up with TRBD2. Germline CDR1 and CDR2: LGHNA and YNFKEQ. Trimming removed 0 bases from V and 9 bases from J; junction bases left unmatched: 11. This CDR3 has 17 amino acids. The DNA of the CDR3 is TGTGCCAGCAGCCAAGATTCCCGAAGCGGGAGGGCCGGTGAGCAGTTCTTC. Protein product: CASSQDSRSGRAGEQFF.

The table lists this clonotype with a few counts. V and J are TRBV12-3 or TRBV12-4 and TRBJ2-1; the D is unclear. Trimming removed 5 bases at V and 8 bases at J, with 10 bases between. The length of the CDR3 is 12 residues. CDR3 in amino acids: CASSPSFDEQFF. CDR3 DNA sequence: TGTGCCAGCAGTCCGTCCTTCGATGAGCAGTTCTTC.

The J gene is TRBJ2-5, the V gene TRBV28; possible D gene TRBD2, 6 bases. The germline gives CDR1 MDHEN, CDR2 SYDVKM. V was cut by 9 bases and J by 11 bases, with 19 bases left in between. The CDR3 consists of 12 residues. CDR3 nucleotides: TGTGCCAGTGTGTCCGGGAGTACGAAGCAGTACTTC. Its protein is CASVSGSTKQYF.

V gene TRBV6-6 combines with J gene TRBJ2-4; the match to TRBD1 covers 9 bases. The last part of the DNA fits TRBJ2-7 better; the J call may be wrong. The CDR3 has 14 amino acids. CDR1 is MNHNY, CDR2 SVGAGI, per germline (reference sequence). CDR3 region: CASSYGGQGYEQYF. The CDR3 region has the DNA TGTGCCAGCAGTTACGGGGGACAGGGCTACGAGCAGTACTTC.

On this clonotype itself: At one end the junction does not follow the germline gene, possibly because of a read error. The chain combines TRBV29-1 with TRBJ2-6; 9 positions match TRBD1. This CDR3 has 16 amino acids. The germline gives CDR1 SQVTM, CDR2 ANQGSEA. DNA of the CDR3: TGCGGCGTTGTACGGGACAGGGACTCCGGGGCCAACGTCCTGACTTTC. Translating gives CGVVRDRDSGANVLTF.

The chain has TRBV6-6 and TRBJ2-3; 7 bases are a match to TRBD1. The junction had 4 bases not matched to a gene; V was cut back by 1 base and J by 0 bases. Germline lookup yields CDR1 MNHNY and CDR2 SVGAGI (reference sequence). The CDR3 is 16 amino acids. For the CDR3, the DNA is TGTGCCAGCAGTTACTTACAGGGGTATAGCACAGATACGCAGTATTTT. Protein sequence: CASSYLQGYSTDTQYF.

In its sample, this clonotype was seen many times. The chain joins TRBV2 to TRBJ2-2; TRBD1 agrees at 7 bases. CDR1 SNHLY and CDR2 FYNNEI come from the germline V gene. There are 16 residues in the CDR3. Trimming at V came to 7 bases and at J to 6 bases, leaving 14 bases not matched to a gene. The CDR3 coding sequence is TGTGCCAGCAACCGGGACAGCCCCTTGGGGGCCGGGGAGCTGTTTTTT. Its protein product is CASNRDSPLGAGELFF.

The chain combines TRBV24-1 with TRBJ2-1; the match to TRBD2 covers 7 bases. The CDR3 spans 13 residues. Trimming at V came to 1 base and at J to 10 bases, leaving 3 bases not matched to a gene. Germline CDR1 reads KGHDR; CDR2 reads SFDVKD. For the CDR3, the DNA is TGTGCCACCAGTGATTTCAAGCGGGGCGAGCAGTTCTTC. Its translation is CATSDFKRGEQFF.

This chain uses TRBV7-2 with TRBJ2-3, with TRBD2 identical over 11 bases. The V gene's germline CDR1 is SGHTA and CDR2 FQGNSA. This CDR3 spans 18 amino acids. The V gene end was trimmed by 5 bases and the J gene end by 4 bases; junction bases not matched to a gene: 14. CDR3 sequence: CASSPRLAGTWGPDTQYF. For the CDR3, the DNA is TGTGCCAGCAGCCCGCGACTAGCGGGGACGTGGGGCCCAGATACGCAGTATTTT.

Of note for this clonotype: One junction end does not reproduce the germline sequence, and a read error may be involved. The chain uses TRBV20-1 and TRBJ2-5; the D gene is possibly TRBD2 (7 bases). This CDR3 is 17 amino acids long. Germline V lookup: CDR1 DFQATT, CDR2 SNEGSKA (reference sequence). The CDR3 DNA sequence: TGCAGTGCTAGAAGGGTATGGGGGGGCGAAAGCCAAGGGACCCAGTACTTC. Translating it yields CSARRVWGGESQGTQYF.

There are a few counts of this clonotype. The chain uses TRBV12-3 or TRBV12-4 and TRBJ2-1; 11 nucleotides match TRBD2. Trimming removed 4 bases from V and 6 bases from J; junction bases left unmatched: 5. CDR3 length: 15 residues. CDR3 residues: CASSSGLAASNEQFF. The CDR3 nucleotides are TGTGCCAGCAGTTCGGGACTAGCGGCCAGCAATGAGCAGTTCTTC.

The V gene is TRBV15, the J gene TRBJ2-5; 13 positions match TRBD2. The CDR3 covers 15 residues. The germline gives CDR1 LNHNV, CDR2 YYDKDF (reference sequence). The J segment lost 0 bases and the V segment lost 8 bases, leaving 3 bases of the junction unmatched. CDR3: CATRGTSGDQETQYF. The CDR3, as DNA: TGTGCCACCCGTGGGACTAGCGGGGACCAAGAGACCCAGTACTTC.

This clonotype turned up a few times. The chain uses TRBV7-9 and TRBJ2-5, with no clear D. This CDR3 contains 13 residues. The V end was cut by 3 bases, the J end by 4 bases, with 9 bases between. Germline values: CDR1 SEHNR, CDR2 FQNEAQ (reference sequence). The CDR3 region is CASSLIPLETQYF. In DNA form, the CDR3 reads TGTGCCAGCAGCTTGATCCCCTTAGAGACCCAGTACTTC.

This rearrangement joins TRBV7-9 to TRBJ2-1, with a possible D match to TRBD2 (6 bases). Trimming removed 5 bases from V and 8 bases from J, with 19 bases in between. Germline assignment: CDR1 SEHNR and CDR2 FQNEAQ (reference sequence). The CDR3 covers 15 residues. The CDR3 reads CASSAWGVGGDEQFF. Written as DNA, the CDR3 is TGTGCCAGCAGCGCCTGGGGCGTAGGCGGGGATGAGCAGTTCTTC.

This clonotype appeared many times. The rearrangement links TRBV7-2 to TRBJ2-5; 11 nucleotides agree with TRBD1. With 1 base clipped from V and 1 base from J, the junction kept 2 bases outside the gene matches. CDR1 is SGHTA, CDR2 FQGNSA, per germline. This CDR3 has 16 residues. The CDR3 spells CASSLGDRGSQETQYF. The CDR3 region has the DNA TGTGCCAGCAGCTTAGGGGACAGGGGGTCCCAAGAGACCCAGTACTTC.

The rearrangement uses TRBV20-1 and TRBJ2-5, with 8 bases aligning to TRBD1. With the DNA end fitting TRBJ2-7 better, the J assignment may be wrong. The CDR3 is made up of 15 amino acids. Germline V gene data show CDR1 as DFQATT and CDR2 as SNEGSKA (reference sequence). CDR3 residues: CSARVGQGSPYEQYF. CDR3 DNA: TGCAGTGCTAGAGTAGGACAGGGTTCCCCCTACGAGCAGTACTTC.

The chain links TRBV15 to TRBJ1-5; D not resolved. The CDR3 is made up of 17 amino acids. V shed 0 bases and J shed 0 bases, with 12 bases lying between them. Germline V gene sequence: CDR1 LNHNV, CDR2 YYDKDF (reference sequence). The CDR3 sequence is CATSRERAGNSNQPQHF. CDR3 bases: TGTGCCACCAGCAGAGAACGTGCAGGCAATAGCAATCAGCCCCAGCATTTT.

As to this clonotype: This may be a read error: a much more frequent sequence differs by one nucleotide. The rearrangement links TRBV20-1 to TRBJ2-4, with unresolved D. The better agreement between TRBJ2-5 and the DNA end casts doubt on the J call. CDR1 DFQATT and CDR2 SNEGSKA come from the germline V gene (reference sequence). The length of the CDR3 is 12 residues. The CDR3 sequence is CSARPQWETQYF. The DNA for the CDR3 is TGCAGTGCTAGACCTCAGTGGGAGACCCAGTACTTC.

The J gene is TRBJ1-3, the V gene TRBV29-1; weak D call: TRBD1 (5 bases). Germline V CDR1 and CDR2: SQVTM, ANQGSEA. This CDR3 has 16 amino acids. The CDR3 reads CNAFSGRGFSGNTIYF. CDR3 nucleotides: TGCAACGCTTTCTCGGGAAGGGGATTCTCTGGAAACACCATATATTTT.

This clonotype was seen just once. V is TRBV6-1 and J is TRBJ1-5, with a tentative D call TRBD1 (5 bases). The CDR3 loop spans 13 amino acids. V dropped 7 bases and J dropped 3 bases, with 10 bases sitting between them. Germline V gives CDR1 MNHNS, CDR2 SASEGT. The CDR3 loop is CASTRQINQPQHF. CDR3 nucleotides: TGTGCCAGCACCAGACAGATCAATCAGCCCCAGCATTTT.

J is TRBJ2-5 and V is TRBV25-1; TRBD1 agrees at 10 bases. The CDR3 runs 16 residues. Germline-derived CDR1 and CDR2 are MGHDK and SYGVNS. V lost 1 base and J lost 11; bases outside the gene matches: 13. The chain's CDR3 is CASSEFGRDRGREQYF. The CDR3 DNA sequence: TGTGCCAGCAGTGAATTTGGCCGGGACAGGGGTAGAGAGCAGTACTTC.

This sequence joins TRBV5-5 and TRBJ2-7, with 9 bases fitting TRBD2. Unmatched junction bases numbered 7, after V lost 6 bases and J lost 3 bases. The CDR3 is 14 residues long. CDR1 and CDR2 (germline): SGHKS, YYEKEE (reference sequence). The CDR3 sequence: CASTWGSGSYEQYF. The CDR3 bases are TGTGCCAGCACCTGGGGTAGCGGGAGCTACGAGCAGTACTTC. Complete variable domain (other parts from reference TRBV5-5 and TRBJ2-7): DAGVTQSPTHLIKTRGQQVTLRCSPISGHKSVSWYQQVLGQGPQFIFQYYEKEERGRGNFPDRFSARQFPNYSSELNVNALLLGDSALYLCASTWGSGSYEQYFGPGTRLTVT.